This T cell receptor (beta chain) came from a study of beta chain features in type 1 diabetes. Isolated RNA was reverse transcribed in full, so expressed TCRB transcripts were sequenced. The average read count of naive, central memory and regulatory T cell samples was approximately 4 million. Sequencing used immunoSEQ multiplex PCR; TCRdb keeps in-frame clones, though not all of them. This sample has 300,000 or so clones, with around 7.6% found just once. V lost 5 bases to trimming and J lost 3 bases; unmatched junction nucleotides: 7. This CDR3 is 15 amino acids long. CDR1 is SGHAT and CDR2 is FQNNGV in the germline V gene.

This TCR was recovered from a woman between 18 and 29 years old in good health. The chain is built from TRBV11-2 and TRBJ2-7, with 10 bases fitting TRBD2. The sequenced sample was central memory CD4+ T cells from blood. CDR3 sequence: CASSPWTSGNYEQYF. In DNA form, the CDR3 reads TGTGCCAGCAGCCCCTGGACTAGCGGCAACTACGAGCAGTACTTC. Variable domain in full (rest from reference TRBV11-2 and TRBJ2-7): EAGVAQSPRYKIIEKRQSVAFWCNPISGHATLYWYQQILGQGPKLLIQFQNNGVVDDSQLPKDRFSAERLKGVDSTLKIQPAKLEDSAVYLCASSPWTSGNYEQYFGPGTRLTVT.